This T cell receptor beta chain was retrieved from a study of shared clonotypes between healthy human individuals. At the level of the study: For every donor, three CD4 naive, three CD4 memory, two CD8 naive and one CD8 memory plates were used.

The V gene end was trimmed by 5 bases and the J gene end by 2 bases; junction bases not matched to a gene: 6. The CDR3 is 15 amino acids. Per germline, CDR1 SEHNR and CDR2 FQNEAQ (reference sequence). Clones were sequenced by immunoSEQ multiplex PCR, and TCRdb holds only the in-frame ones, with some missing. The sample lists about 1.1 million clones; roughly 80% were seen once. The receptor comes from a man aged 18 to 29 in good health. Some clones in this sample may be carry-over from other donors' samples. J is TRBJ2-1 and V is TRBV7-9; the match to TRBD1 covers 7 bases. The sample consisted of memory CD4+ T cells from PBMCs. Subset denoted: CD45RA-negative fraction. The CDR3 loop reads CASSNWDSPYNEQFF. The CDR3, as DNA: TGTGCCAGCAGCAATTGGGACAGTCCCTACAATGAGCAGTTCTTC.